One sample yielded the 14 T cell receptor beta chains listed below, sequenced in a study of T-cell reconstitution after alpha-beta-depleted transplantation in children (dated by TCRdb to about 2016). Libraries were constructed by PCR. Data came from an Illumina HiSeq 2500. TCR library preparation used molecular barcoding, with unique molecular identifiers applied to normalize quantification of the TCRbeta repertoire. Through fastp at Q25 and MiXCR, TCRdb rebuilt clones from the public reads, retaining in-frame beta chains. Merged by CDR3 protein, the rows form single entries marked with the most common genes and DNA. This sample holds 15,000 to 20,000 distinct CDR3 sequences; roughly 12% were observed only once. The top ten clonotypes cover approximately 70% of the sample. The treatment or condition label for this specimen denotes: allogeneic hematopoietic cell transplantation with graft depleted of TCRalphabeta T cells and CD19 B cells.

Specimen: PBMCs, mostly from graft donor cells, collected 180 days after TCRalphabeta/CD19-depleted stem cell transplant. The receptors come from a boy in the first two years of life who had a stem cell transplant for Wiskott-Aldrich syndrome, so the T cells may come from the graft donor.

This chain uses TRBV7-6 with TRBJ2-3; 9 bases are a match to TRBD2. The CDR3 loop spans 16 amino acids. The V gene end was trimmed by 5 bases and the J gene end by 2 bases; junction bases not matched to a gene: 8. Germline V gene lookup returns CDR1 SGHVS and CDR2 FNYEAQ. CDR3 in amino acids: CASSPLSGSPTDTQYF. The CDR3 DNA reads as TGTGCCAGCAGCCCTCTTAGCGGGAGTCCCACAGATACGCAGTATTTT.

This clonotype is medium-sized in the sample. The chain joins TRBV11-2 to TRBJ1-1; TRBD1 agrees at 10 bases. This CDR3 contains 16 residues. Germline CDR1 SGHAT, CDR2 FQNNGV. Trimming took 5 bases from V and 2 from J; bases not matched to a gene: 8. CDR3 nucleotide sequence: TGTGCCAGCAGCCGGACAGGGGGACGCATCAACACTGAAGCTTTCTTT. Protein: CASSRTGGRINTEAFF.

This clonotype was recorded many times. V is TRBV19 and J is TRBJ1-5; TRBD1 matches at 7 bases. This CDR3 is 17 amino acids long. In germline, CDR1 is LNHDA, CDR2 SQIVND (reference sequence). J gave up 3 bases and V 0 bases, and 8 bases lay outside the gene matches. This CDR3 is CASSIDRGTDPNQPQHF. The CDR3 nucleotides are TGTGCCAGTAGTATAGATCGCGGGACAGACCCCAATCAGCCCCAGCATTTT.

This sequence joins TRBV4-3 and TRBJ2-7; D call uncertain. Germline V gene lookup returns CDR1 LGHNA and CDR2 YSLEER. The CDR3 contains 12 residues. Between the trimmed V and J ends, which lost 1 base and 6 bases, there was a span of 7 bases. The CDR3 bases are TGCGCCAGCAGCCAAGTATGGCGCGAGCAGTACGTC. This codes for CASSQVWREQYV.

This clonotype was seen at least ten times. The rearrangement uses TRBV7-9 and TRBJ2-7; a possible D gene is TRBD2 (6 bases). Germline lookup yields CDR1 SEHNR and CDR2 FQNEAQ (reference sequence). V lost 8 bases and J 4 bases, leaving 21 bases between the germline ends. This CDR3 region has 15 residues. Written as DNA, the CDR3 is TGTGCCAGCTCCTGGGACTCACGGGCGGGATACGAGCAGTACTTC. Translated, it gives CASSWDSRAGYEQYF.

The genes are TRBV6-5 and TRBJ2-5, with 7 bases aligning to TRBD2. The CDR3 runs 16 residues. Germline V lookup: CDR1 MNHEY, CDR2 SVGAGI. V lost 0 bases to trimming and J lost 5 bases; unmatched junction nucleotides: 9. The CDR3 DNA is TGTGCCAGCAGTTACTCGCCGTGGGAGGGCCGGGAGACCCAGTACTTC. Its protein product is CASSYSPWEGRETQYF.

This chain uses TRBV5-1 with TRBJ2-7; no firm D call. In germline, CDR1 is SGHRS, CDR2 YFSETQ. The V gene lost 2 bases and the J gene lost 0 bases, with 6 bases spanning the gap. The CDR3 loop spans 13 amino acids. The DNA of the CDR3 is TGCGCCAGCAGCTTTGGTGTCTCCTACGAGCAGTACTTC. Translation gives CASSFGVSYEQYF.

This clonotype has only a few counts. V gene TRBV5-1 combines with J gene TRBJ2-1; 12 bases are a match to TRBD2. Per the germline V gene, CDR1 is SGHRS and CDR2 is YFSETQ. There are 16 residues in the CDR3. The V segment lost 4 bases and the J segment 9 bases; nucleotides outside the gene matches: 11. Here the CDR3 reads CASSVASGRAVVEQFF. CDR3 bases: TGCGCCAGCAGCGTTGCTAGCGGGAGGGCCGTTGTTGAGCAGTTCTTC. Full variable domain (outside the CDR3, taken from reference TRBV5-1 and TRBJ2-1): KAGVTQTPRYLIKTRGQQVTLSCSPISGHRSVSWYQQTPGQGLQFLFEYFSETQRNKGNFPGRFSGRQFSNSRSEMNVSTLELGDSALYLCASSVASGRAVVEQFFGPGTRLTVL.

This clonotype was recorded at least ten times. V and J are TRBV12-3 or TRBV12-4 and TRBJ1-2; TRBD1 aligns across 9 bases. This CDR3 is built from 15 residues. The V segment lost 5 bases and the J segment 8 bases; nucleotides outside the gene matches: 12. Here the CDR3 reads CASSPSQGAMRGYTF. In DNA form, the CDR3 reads TGTGCCAGCAGTCCCTCACAGGGGGCGATGCGCGGCTACACCTTC.

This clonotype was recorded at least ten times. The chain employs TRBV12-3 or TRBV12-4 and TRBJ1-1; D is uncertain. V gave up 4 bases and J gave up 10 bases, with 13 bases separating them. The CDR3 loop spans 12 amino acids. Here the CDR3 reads CASSYGQPGAFF. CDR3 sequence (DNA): TGTGCCAGCAGTTATGGCCAACCTGGAGCTTTCTTT.

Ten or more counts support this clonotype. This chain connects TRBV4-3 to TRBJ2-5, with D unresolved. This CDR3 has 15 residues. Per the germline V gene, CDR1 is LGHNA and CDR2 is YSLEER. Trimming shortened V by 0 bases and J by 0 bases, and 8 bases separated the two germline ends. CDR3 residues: CASSQDRTYQETQYF. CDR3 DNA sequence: TGCGCCAGCAGCCAAGATCGAACGTACCAAGAGACCCAGTACTTC.

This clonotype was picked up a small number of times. The CDR3 nucleotides read TGTGCCACCAGCAGAGATCTTAGTCAGGACTCCTACGAGCAGTACTTC. It translates to CATSRDLSQDSYEQYF. The chain combines TRBV15 with TRBJ2-7; D not certain. Germline CDR1 is LNHNV and CDR2 is YYDKDF (reference sequence). Trimming removed 0 bases from V and 0 bases from J, with 12 bases in between. This CDR3 comprises 16 residues.

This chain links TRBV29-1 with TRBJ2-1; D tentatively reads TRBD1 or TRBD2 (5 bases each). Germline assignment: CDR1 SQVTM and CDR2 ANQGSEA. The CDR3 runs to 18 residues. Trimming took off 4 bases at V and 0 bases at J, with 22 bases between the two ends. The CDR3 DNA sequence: TGCAGCGTTGGGGCGCTGGGGGTACTTCATAGCTCCTACAATGAGCAGTTCTTC. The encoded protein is CSVGALGVLHSSYNEQFF.

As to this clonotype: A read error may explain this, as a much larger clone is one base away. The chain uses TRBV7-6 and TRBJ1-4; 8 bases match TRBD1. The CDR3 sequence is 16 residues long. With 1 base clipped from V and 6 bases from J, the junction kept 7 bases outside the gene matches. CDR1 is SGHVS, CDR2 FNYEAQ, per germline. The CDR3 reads CASSLVPTGVHEKLFF. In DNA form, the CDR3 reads TGTGCCAGCAGCTTAGTGCCGACAGGGGTTCATGAAAAACTGTTTTTT.